The source of this T cell receptor (beta chain) is a study of blood T cell repertoires in COVID-19. Looking at the study overall: Researchers got acute and convalescent COVID-19 samples from the United States, Italy and Spain. T cells, B-cell-depleted T cells, or PBMCs provided the cDNA or gDNA that served as material.

In the authors' methods: The assay estimated nucleated cells by amplifying reference gene primers. Here immunoSEQ multiplex PCR was the method, and the copy in TCRdb shows in-frame clones only, minus some. The V and J calls and clone size were taken over from that table, and D and trimming were inferred from the DNA. The data contain about 190,000 clones, roughly four fifths of them seen just once; the ten biggest clones take up 4.5% to 5.5%. After removal of 10 bases from V and 4 bases from J, the junction contained 13 bases not matched to a gene. This CDR3 contains 15 residues. CDR1 ENHRY and CDR2 SYGVKD come from the germline V gene.

The clonotype originates from a woman aged 70 to 79 with active or convalescent COVID-19. Material: peripheral blood. The rearrangement joins TRBV10-3 to TRBJ2-3; 8 bases are shared with TRBD2. In DNA form, the CDR3 reads TGTGCCACCTCTTTGGCGGGACTAGGTTCAGATACGCAGTATTTT. Translation: CATSLAGLGSDTQYF.